This T cell receptor (beta chain) was sequenced during a study of regulatory T cells in long-lasting Graves disease. This clonotype has just a few counts. As yet, its antigen is unknown. Germline CDR1 and CDR2: LNHDA and SQIVND (reference sequence). The CDR3 extends over 14 amino acids. The V end was cut by 7 bases, the J end by 2 bases, with 11 bases between. Documented time point: persistent/refractory GD, antithyroid drugs over 5 years with positive TRAb. RNA from PBMCs was the source of the TCR library. General study findings and limits: Favored gene segments in persistent disease were TRBV28, TRBJ1-2 and TRBJ2-5.

Investigators prepared the TCR beta libraries by applying iRepertoire HTBI primers and Arm-PCR of CDR3 regions. TCRdb redid the calling of the multiplex PCR reads with MiXCR, one entry per CDR3 protein. The table includes over 350,000 distinct CDR3 sequences, about a fifth detected once. The TCR sequence derives from a female donor with Graves disease. This rearrangement joins TRBV19 to TRBJ1-4; D ambiguous. The source was peripheral blood mononuclear cells (PBMCs), collected when the disease was refractory, from a patient treated with antithyroid drugs. CDR3 sequence: CASTRVRTNEKLFF. For the CDR3, the DNA is TGTGCCAGTACACGGGTCCGGACTAATGAAAAACTGTTTTTT.